These T cell receptor beta chains were read from a single sample in a study of Graves' ophthalmopathy and Graves' hyperthyroidism. TCRdb re-called the multiplex PCR reads through MiXCR, storing one row per CDR3 protein. The profile shows around 1.1 million distinct CDR3 sequences, less than 45% of them singletons. The sequencing sample was made of peripheral blood or thyroid tissue (not recorded which). Receptor source: an adult man with Graves' hyperthyroidism. Both conserved end residues are part of each CDR3. The D gene is left open where the match is weak. Part of the rows lack a size; the others show once, few, many or a class for expanded clones.

CDR3: CASGPRTVSGYTF
DNA: TGTGCCAGCGGCCCCCGGACAGTCTCTGGCTACACCTTC
V: TRBV6-2/TRBV6-3
D: .
J: TRBJ1-2
size: few

CDR3: CASSQGTGDYEQYF
DNA: TGCGCCAGCAGCCAGGGGACAGGGGACTACGAGCAGTACTTC
V: TRBV5-1
D: TRBD1
J: TRBJ2-7
size: many

CDR3: CASSVSGGLGEKLFF
DNA: TGTGCCAGCAGCGTATCCGGAGGGTTGGGTGAAAAACTGTTTTTT
V: TRBV9
D: .
J: TRBJ1-4
size: .

CDR3: CASSRTGTTTYEQYF
DNA: TGTGCCAGCAGTCGGACCGGGACTACCACCTACGAGCAGTACTTC
V: TRBV28
D: TRBD2
J: TRBJ2-7
size: few

CDR3: CASSWNGGTQETQYF
DNA: TGCGCCAGCAGCTGGAACGGGGGAACCCAAGAGACCCAGTACTTC
V: TRBV5-1
D: .
J: TRBJ2-5
size: many

CDR3: CASSYGTGGGRNQPQHF
DNA: TGTGCCAGCAGCTATGGGACAGGGGGCGGGCGCAATCAGCCCCAGCATTTT
V: TRBV5-5
D: TRBD1
J: TRBJ1-5
size: few

CDR3: CAVKNSGTYEQYF
DNA: TGTGCCGTAAAGAACTCAGGGACCTACGAGCAGTACTTC
V: TRBV10-3
D: .
J: TRBJ2-7
size: many

CDR3: CSVEAPPSPRYPNTEAFF
DNA: TGCAGCGTTGAAGCCCCCCCAAGCCCCCGTTATCCGAACACTGAAGCTTTCTTT
V: TRBV29-1
D: .
J: TRBJ1-1
size: many

CDR3: CASSLAVGDEQYF
DNA: TGTGCCAGCAGTTTAGCTGTAGGGGACGAGCAGTACTTC
V: TRBV12-3/TRBV12-4
D: .
J: TRBJ2-7
size: .

CDR3: CSARDLGINSPLHF
DNA: TGCAGTGCTAGAGATTTAGGGATCAATTCACCCCTCCACTTT
V: TRBV20-1
D: .
J: TRBJ1-6
size: many

CDR3: CASSLRGGPPSYNSPLHF
DNA: TGTGCCAGCAGCTTACGGGGAGGGCCCCCCTCCTATAATTCACCCCTCCACTTT
V: TRBV7-3
D: .
J: TRBJ1-6
size: .

CDR3: CASSPRQINSPLHF
DNA: TGTGCCAGCAGTCCACGACAGATTAATTCACCCCTCCACTTT
V: TRBV25-1
D: .
J: TRBJ1-6
size: .

CDR3: CASSVWEKLFF
DNA: TGTGCCAGCAGTGTTTGGGAAAAACTGTTTTTT
V: TRBV25-1
D: .
J: TRBJ1-4
size: once

CDR3: CASRATERSGNTIYF
DNA: TGTGCCAGCAGGGCGACTGAGCGTTCTGGAAACACCATATATTTT
V: TRBV6-5
D: .
J: TRBJ1-3
size: many

CDR3: CASSLAAPLHF
DNA: TGTGCCAGCAGCTTAGCAGCACCCCTCCACTTT
V: TRBV7-9
D: .
J: TRBJ1-6
size: many

CDR3: CASSFAIQETQYF
DNA: TGTGCCAGCAGCTTTGCTATCCAAGAGACCCAGTACTTC
V: TRBV7-8
D: .
J: TRBJ2-5
size: many

CDR3: CASSQDRAGGAGQPQHF
DNA: TGCGCCAGCAGCCAAGATAGGGCAGGGGGCGCGGGTCAGCCCCAGCATTTT
V: TRBV4-3
D: TRBD1
J: TRBJ1-5
size: .

CDR3: CSARDVREKLFF
DNA: TGCAGTGCTAGAGATGTAAGGGAAAAACTGTTTTTT
V: TRBV20-1
D: .
J: TRBJ1-4
size: many

CDR3: CASSLAVPESSYEQYF
DNA: TGTGCCAGCAGCTTAGCAGTCCCCGAGAGCTCCTACGAGCAGTACTTC
V: TRBV7-6
D: .
J: TRBJ2-7
size: few

CDR3: CATSGQGSNQPQHF
DNA: TGTGCCACCTCGGGACAGGGGAGCAATCAGCCCCAGCATTTT
V: TRBV24-1
D: TRBD1
J: TRBJ1-5
size: many

CDR3: CASSADGVNQPQHF
DNA: TGTGCCAGCAGTGCAGACGGTGTCAATCAGCCCCAGCATTTT
V: TRBV5-1
D: .
J: TRBJ1-5
size: many

CDR3: CASSLNGRMYEQYF
DNA: TGTGCCAGCAGTTTAAACGGGAGGATGTACGAGCAGTACTTC
V: TRBV12-3/TRBV12-4
D: TRBD2
J: TRBJ2-7
size: .

CDR3: CASSPLTGNSGNTIYF
DNA: TGTGCCAGCAGCCCCCTAACAGGCAACTCTGGAAACACCATATATTTT
V: TRBV11-2
D: .
J: TRBJ1-3
size: many

CDR3: CATSDGRGVDTF
DNA: TGTGCCACCAGTGATGGCAGGGGAGTCGACACCTTC
V: TRBV24-1
D: .
J: TRBJ1-2
size: .

CDR3: CASSLLGHPSYETQYF
DNA: TGCGCCAGCAGCTTGCTGGGACACCCTAGCTACGAGACCCAGTACTTC
V: TRBV5-1
D: .
J: TRBJ2-5
size: .

CDR3: CASSPSLGDFQETQYF
DNA: TGTGCCAGCAGCCCTAGCTTGGGGGACTTCCAAGAGACCCAGTACTTC
V: TRBV7-2
D: .
J: TRBJ2-5
size: many

CDR3: CASSVATSPVYGYTF
DNA: TGTGCCAGCAGCGTAGCTACCAGCCCGGTCTATGGCTACACCTTC
V: TRBV9
D: .
J: TRBJ1-2
size: .

CDR3: CASKIENTEAFF
DNA: TGTGCCAGTAAAATAGAGAACACTGAAGCTTTCTTT
V: TRBV19
D: .
J: TRBJ1-1
size: many

CDR3: CASSSDFTGELFF
DNA: TGTGCCAGCAGCTCTGACTTTACCGGGGAGCTGTTTTTT
V: TRBV7-8
D: .
J: TRBJ2-2
size: few

CDR3: CASSQNAMTGSRETQYF
DNA: TGTGCCAGCTCACAAAACGCTATGACAGGGTCACGGGAGACCCAGTACTTC
V: TRBV6-5
D: TRBD1
J: TRBJ2-5
size: .

CDR3: CASSQVGTQHF
DNA: TGTGCCAGCAGCCAAGTTGGGACCCAGCATTTT
V: TRBV9
D: .
J: TRBJ1-5
size: few

CDR3: CATSSGTPSFYGYTF
DNA: TGTGCCACCAGCTCCGGGACACCATCATTTTATGGCTACACCTTC
V: TRBV7-2
D: .
J: TRBJ1-2
size: .

CDR3: CASTPGQASTGPLHF
DNA: TGTGCCAGCACCCCCGGACAGGCCTCAACGGGACCCCTCCACTTT
V: TRBV6-5
D: TRBD1
J: TRBJ1-6
size: .

CDR3: CASRKGEGEETQYF
DNA: TGTGCCAGCAGAAAGGGAGAGGGAGAAGAGACCCAGTACTTC
V: TRBV27
D: .
J: TRBJ2-5
size: .

CDR3: CASTYVYGDSPLHF
DNA: TGTGCCAGCACCTACGTCTACGGGGATTCACCCCTCCACTTT
V: TRBV27
D: .
J: TRBJ1-6
size: few

CDR3: CTSSLVALRNTEAFF
DNA: TGTACCAGCAGCTTAGTTGCGCTCAGGAACACTGAAGCTTTCTTT
V: TRBV7-9
D: .
J: TRBJ1-1
size: .

CDR3: CASTERSSNQPQHF
DNA: TGCGCCAGCACTGAGCGGTCGAGCAATCAGCCCCAGCATTTT
V: TRBV4-3
D: .
J: TRBJ1-5
size: many

CDR3: CASSIPGQGKHEQYF
DNA: TGTGCCAGTAGTATCCCGGGACAGGGGAAGCACGAGCAGTACTTC
V: TRBV19
D: TRBD1
J: TRBJ2-7
size: many

CDR3: CASNPGGYEQYF
DNA: TGTGCCAGCAACCCTGGGGGGTACGAGCAGTACTTC
V: TRBV7-2
D: .
J: TRBJ2-7
size: .

CDR3: CASSLVPGGIYEQYF
DNA: TGTGCCAGCAGCTTAGTTCCAGGGGGAATTTACGAGCAGTACTTC
V: TRBV7-2
D: TRBD1
J: TRBJ2-7
size: many

CDR3: CASSIWVGEETQYF
DNA: TGTGCCAGTAGTATTTGGGTCGGAGAAGAGACCCAGTACTTC
V: TRBV19
D: .
J: TRBJ2-5
size: many

CDR3: CASSTGTEQLLGYTF
DNA: TGTGCCAGCAGCACTGGGACAGAACAACTCCTTGGCTACACCTTC
V: TRBV2
D: TRBD1
J: TRBJ1-2
size: many

CDR3: CASSQHTRSSPLHF
DNA: TGTGCCAGCAGCCAACATACGAGGAGTTCACCCCTCCACTTT
V: TRBV14
D: .
J: TRBJ1-6
size: .

CDR3: CSASLVGVPYEQYF
DNA: TGCAGTGCTAGTTTAGTCGGAGTTCCCTACGAGCAGTACTTC
V: TRBV20-1
D: .
J: TRBJ2-7
size: many

CDR3: CASKDRGGSPQHF
DNA: TGTGCCAGCAAGGACAGGGGTGGGTCACCCCAGCATTTT
V: TRBV2
D: TRBD1
J: TRBJ1-5
size: few

CDR3: CASSSRDRGHTGELFF
DNA: TGTGCCAGTAGTAGCCGGGACAGGGGACACACCGGGGAGCTGTTTTTT
V: TRBV19
D: TRBD1
J: TRBJ2-2
size: .

CDR3: CASSLGGRGSLYEQYF
DNA: TGTGCCAGCAGCTTAGGAGGCAGGGGCTCCCTCTACGAGCAGTACTTC
V: TRBV7-8
D: .
J: TRBJ2-7
size: .

CDR3: CASSYSSKGLEQYF
DNA: TGTGCCAGCAGTTACTCGAGTAAGGGTCTCGAGCAGTACTTC
V: TRBV6-6
D: .
J: TRBJ2-7
size: few

CDR3: CASSLVAGVPYEQYF
DNA: TGTGCCAGCAGCTTAGTAGCGGGAGTACCCTACGAGCAGTACTTC
V: TRBV7-9
D: TRBD2
J: TRBJ2-7
size: few

CDR3: CASSPGQGAGPLPQHF
DNA: TGTGCCAGCAGCCCAGGACAGGGGGCCGGGCCGTTGCCCCAGCATTTT
V: TRBV7-8
D: TRBD1
J: TRBJ1-5
size: .

CDR3: CSARVGTGDGGYTF
DNA: TGCAGTGCTAGAGTAGGGACAGGGGACGGCGGCTACACCTTC
V: TRBV20-1
D: TRBD1
J: TRBJ1-2
size: many

CDR3: CASSVGQGLGEEAFF
DNA: TGCGCCAGCAGCGTGGGACAGGGCCTGGGGGAGGAAGCTTTCTTT
V: TRBV5-1
D: TRBD1
J: TRBJ1-1
size: once